What follows are 31 T cell receptor beta chains derived from one specimen sequenced in a study of identical twins. One entry per CDR3 protein, called by TCRdb with MiXCR from the 5' RACE reads. The sample has 200,000 to 250,000 distinct CDR3 sequences, 6.5% seen once. This sample was shared with a second study, whose subject was T cells expressing NK-cell markers.

The specimen sequenced was CD8+ T cells sorted from blood. The receptors stem from a woman younger than 35 in good health.

This clonotype has just a few counts. The rearrangement joins TRBV3-1 to TRBJ2-2, with 10 positions matching TRBD2. The germline V gene encodes CDR1 LGHDT and CDR2 YNNKEL (reference sequence). The length of the CDR3 is 17 residues. V lost 3 bases, J lost 1 base, and 5 bases stayed unmatched. Here the CDR3 DNA reads TGTGCCAGCAGCCATCTAGCGGGAGCGGTGAACACCGGGGAGCTGTTTTTT. Protein product: CASSHLAGAVNTGELFF.

By sample fraction, this clonotype is medium-sized. The V gene is TRBV7-9, the J gene TRBJ2-1, with TRBD2 matching over 11 bases. The V gene's germline CDR1 is SEHNR and CDR2 FQNEAQ (reference sequence). V shed 2 bases, J shed 3 bases, and the junction held 6 bases outside the gene matches. CDR3 length equals 17 residues. The CDR3 DNA reads TGTGCCAGCAGCTTAATAGGGGGACTAGCGGACTACAATGAGCAGTTCTTC. Its translation is CASSLIGGLADYNEQFF.

There are a few counts of this clonotype. This rearrangement joins TRBV9 to TRBJ1-1; the match to TRBD1 covers 7 bases. There are 15 residues in the CDR3. The germline V gene encodes CDR1 SGDLS and CDR2 YYNGEE. Trimming cost V 3 bases and J 6 bases; bases outside gene matches: 11. The CDR3 spells CASSAAGGRVAEAFF. As DNA, the CDR3 is TGTGCCAGCAGCGCCGCAGGGGGTCGTGTAGCTGAAGCTTTCTTT.

This clonotype has a handful of counts. V gene TRBV5-5 combines with J gene TRBJ1-1; a possible D gene is TRBD1 (6 bases). CDR1 is SGHKS and CDR2 is YYEKEE in the germline V gene (reference sequence). This CDR3 spans 15 amino acids. The V end was cut by 3 bases, the J end by 0 bases, with 12 bases between. CDR3 DNA: TGTGCCAGCAGCTCCCGACAGGTTATGAACACTGAAGCTTTCTTT. Its protein is CASSSRQVMNTEAFF.

This chain joins TRBV12-3 or TRBV12-4 and TRBJ2-7; D not resolved. The CDR3 covers 13 residues. V was pared by 5 bases and J by 4 bases, with 12 bases between. CDR3 DNA sequence: TGTGCCAGCAGTGTAGGGTTGGGGTACGAGCAGTACTTC. Its translation is CASSVGLGYEQYF.

A few counts support this clonotype. The rearrangement uses TRBV24-1 and TRBJ2-3; D remains ambiguous. The CDR3 length is 13 residues. The V end lost 0 bases, the J end lost 5 bases, and 5 bases lay between the germline ends. The germline V gene encodes CDR1 KGHDR and CDR2 SFDVKD. The CDR3 sequence is CATSDLWGDTQYF. The CDR3 DNA reads as TGTGCCACCAGTGATTTGTGGGGAGATACGCAGTATTTT.

The V gene is TRBV20-1, the J gene TRBJ2-1; 11 bases line up with TRBD2. CDR3 length: 14 residues. With 6 bases clipped from V and 6 bases from J, the junction kept 7 bases outside the gene matches. CDR1 and CDR2 (germline): DFQATT, SNEGSKA (reference sequence). CDR3 nucleotide sequence: TGCAGTGCCTGCAGACTAGCGGGAACCAATGAGCAGTTCTTC. This gives the protein CSACRLAGTNEQFF.

The table lists this clonotype with many counts. The gene calls are TRBV7-6 and TRBJ2-2; 10 bases agree with TRBD2. Losses at the gene ends were 2 bases for V and 2 bases for J; bases not matched to a gene: 2. CDR1 is SGHVS and CDR2 is FNYEAQ in the germline V gene. The CDR3 extends over 16 amino acids. CDR3 amino acids: CASSLLAGANTGELFF. The DNA of the CDR3 is TGTGCCAGCAGCTTACTAGCGGGGGCAAACACCGGGGAGCTGTTTTTT.

In this sample, this clonotype turned up a few times. The V and J genes are TRBV11-2 and TRBJ2-3; 9 bases are shared with TRBD2. The V gene's germline CDR1 is SGHAT and CDR2 FQNNGV. With V trimmed by 0 bases and J by 0 bases, 7 bases remained unmatched. The CDR3 length is 18 residues. DNA for the CDR3: TGTGCCAGCAGCTTAGATGCCCTCCTAGCGGGGAGCACAGATACGCAGTATTTT. Translated: CASSLDALLAGSTDTQYF.

The sample holds a few counts of this clonotype. The chain employs TRBV20-1 and TRBJ1-1; D remains ambiguous. In germline, CDR1 is DFQATT, CDR2 SNEGSKA (reference sequence). Trimming removed 6 bases from V and 2 bases from J, with 4 bases in between. The CDR3 runs 10 residues. DNA of the CDR3: TGCAGTGCCTACAACACTGAAGCTTTCTTT. Protein: CSAYNTEAFF.

The sample holds many counts of this clonotype. The chain couples TRBV4-2 to TRBJ2-5; weak D call: TRBD2 (5 bases). The ends were cut back, 0 bases at V and 4 bases at J, with 12 bases in the middle. This CDR3 is 15 amino acids long. Germline loops: CDR1 LGHNA, CDR2 YNFKEQ. CDR3: CASSQDPASPETQYF. In DNA, the CDR3 is TGTGCCAGCAGCCAAGATCCGGCTAGCCCAGAGACCCAGTACTTC.

The chain links TRBV6-1 to TRBJ1-3; 7 bases are shared with TRBD1. Germline V lookup: CDR1 MNHNS, CDR2 SASEGT. V lost 11 bases to trimming and J lost 1 base; unmatched junction nucleotides: 11. This CDR3 is 15 amino acids long. CDR3 sequence: CASGGEGISGNTIYF. CDR3 sequence (DNA): TGTGCCTCAGGGGGAGAAGGGATTTCTGGAAACACCATATATTTT.

This clonotype showed up just a few times. The chain combines TRBV15 with TRBJ2-7; D is unclear. Germline V CDR1 and CDR2: LNHNV, YYDKDF (reference sequence). This CDR3 comprises 13 residues. The germline V and J ends were trimmed by 1 base and 4 bases, with 8 bases remaining between them. The CDR3 nucleotides are TGTGCCACCAGCAGAGGTCGGCGTTACGAGCAGTACTTC. It is translated as CATSRGRRYEQYF.

This clonotype was recorded at least ten times. This chain links TRBV15 with TRBJ1-1; tentative D call: TRBD1 (6 bases). V dropped 0 bases and J dropped 3 bases, with 11 bases sitting between them. The CDR3 sequence is 15 residues long. Per germline, CDR1 LNHNV and CDR2 YYDKDF (reference sequence). This CDR3 reads CATSREQGLYTEAFF. The CDR3 DNA reads TGTGCCACCAGCAGAGAACAGGGTCTTTACACTGAAGCTTTCTTT.

A few counts support this clonotype. The V call is TRBV7-2, the J call TRBJ2-1, with 7 bases that match TRBD2. The CDR3 spans 12 residues. CDR1 and CDR2 from the germline V gene are SGHTA and FQGNSA. J was trimmed by 9 bases and V by 5 bases; bases with no gene match: 4. CDR3 sequence: CASSLTSPEQFF. DNA of the CDR3: TGTGCCAGCAGCCTGACTAGCCCTGAGCAGTTCTTC.

This clonotype was observed a handful of times. This sequence joins TRBV7-8 and TRBJ2-3; D call uncertain. The CDR3 consists of 13 residues. Germline loops: CDR1 SGHVS, CDR2 FQNEAQ. V was pared by 7 bases and J by 4 bases, with 12 bases between. CDR3 nucleotides: TGTGCCAGCACCCCCTCAGGCCCAGATACGCAGTATTTT. Translation gives CASTPSGPDTQYF.

This clonotype has more than one count but fewer than ten. The chain is built from TRBV9 and TRBJ2-3, with D possibly TRBD2 on 6 matching bases. Germline V gene data show CDR1 as SGDLS and CDR2 as YYNGEE. V lost 3 bases and J 2 bases, leaving 10 bases between the germline ends. The CDR3 length is 14 residues. CDR3 region: CASSAGTATDTQYF. The CDR3 DNA is TGTGCCAGCAGCGCAGGGACTGCCACAGATACGCAGTATTTT.

With regard to this clonotype: One end of the junction varies from germline; a read error may be responsible. The chain has TRBV7-8 and TRBJ1-6; D ambiguous. CDR1 SGHVS and CDR2 FQNEAQ come from the germline V gene. This CDR3 spans 15 amino acids. This CDR3 is CASTLTELINSPLHF. CDR3 coding DNA: TGTGCCAGCACCTTAACAGAGCTGATTAATTCACCCCTCCACTTT.

This clonotype has ten or more counts. J is TRBJ2-3 and V is TRBV6-1, with D hard to call. The CDR3 loop spans 15 amino acids. V lost 5 bases and J lost 2, with 14 bases in between. CDR1 is MNHNS and CDR2 is SASEGT in the germline V gene. The CDR3 is CASSPQQTLTDTQYF. CDR3 coding DNA: TGTGCCAGCAGTCCACAACAGACCCTCACAGATACGCAGTATTTT.

This clonotype was recorded a few times. The chain is built from TRBV14 and TRBJ2-5; D is ambiguous. The CDR3 is 11 amino acids. Germline V lookup: CDR1 SGHDN, CDR2 FVKESK. Trimming cost V 5 bases and J 5 bases, with 6 bases left between them. In DNA form, the CDR3 reads TGTGCCAGCAGCTCGTTTGAGACCCAGTACTTC. Its protein is CASSSFETQYF. The whole variable domain, filled in from reference TRBV14 and TRBJ2-5, reads EAGVTQFPSHSVIEKGQTVTLRCDPISGHDNLYWYRRVMGKEIKFLLHFVKESKQDESGMPNNRFLAERTGGTYSTLKVQPAELEDSGVYFCASSSFETQYFGPGTRLLVL.

This rearrangement joins TRBV12-3 or TRBV12-4 to TRBJ1-5; a possible D gene is TRBD1 (5 bases). The CDR3 contains 16 residues. Trimming stripped 3 bases from V and 5 bases from J, with 17 bases between. CDR3 bases: TGTGCCAGCAGTTTGTGGGGAGGTTGGGGGTATCAGCCCCAGCATTTT. It is translated as CASSLWGGWGYQPQHF.

This clonotype was detected a few times. J is TRBJ1-2 and V is TRBV9; D remains unclear. CDR1 SGDLS and CDR2 YYNGEE come from the germline V gene. V dropped 0 bases and J dropped 3 bases, with 12 bases sitting between them. This CDR3 region has 15 residues. The CDR3 spells CASSVDSAQDYGYTF. CDR3 coding DNA: TGTGCCAGCAGCGTAGATTCGGCCCAGGACTATGGCTACACCTTC.

V usage is TRBV27 and J usage is TRBJ2-1; maybe TRBD2 (6 bases). Germline CDR1 and CDR2: MNHEY and SMNVEV (reference sequence). The CDR3 covers 11 residues. Trimming left V 6 bases short and J 9 bases short, with 9 bases between. CDR3 bases: TGTGCCAGCAGCGGGGGAACTGAGCAGTTCTTC. As protein: CASSGGTEQFF.

This clonotype has a count of ten or more. The V and J genes are TRBV9 and TRBJ1-2, with D hard to call. The CDR3 is 13 amino acids. V lost 0 bases to trimming and J lost 4 bases, with 7 bases between them. Germline CDR1 is SGDLS and CDR2 is YYNGEE. CDR3 loop: CASSVEGFYGYTF. The CDR3 DNA sequence: TGTGCCAGCAGCGTAGAAGGTTTCTATGGCTACACCTTC.

In its sample, this clonotype was seen a few times. The rearrangement joins TRBV28 to TRBJ2-7, with TRBD2 as a possible D gene (6 bases). This CDR3 spans 13 amino acids. Trimming shortened V by 4 bases and J by 2 bases, and 9 bases separated the two germline ends. Germline V gene data show CDR1 as MDHEN and CDR2 as SYDVKM. This chain's CDR3 is CASSSPGAYEQYF. The CDR3 DNA follows: TGTGCCAGCAGTTCCCCGGGGGCCTACGAGCAGTACTTC.

The rearrangement joins TRBV5-1 to TRBJ2-7, with 11 bases fitting TRBD1. The CDR3 extends over 17 amino acids. CDR1 and CDR2 (germline): SGHRS, YFSETQ. J was trimmed by 5 bases and V by 4 bases; bases with no gene match: 14. CDR3 sequence (DNA): TGCGCCAGCAGCCCTCGACCGGACAGGGGGCGCGTCCACGAGCAGTACTTC. It is translated as CASSPRPDRGRVHEQYF.

This chain uses TRBV19 with TRBJ2-2; tentative D call: TRBD2 (6 bases). The germline V gene has CDR1 LNHDA and CDR2 SQIVND (reference sequence). V shed 7 bases and J shed 2 bases, with 14 bases lying between them. CDR3 length equals 15 residues. This CDR3 reads CASNSGYFNTGELFF. The CDR3 DNA is TGTGCCAGTAACAGCGGGTATTTTAACACCGGGGAGCTGTTTTTT.

This clonotype appeared many times. V is TRBV7-2 and J is TRBJ2-5; D is uncertain. The V end was cut by 2 bases, the J end by 2 bases, with 18 bases between. This CDR3 has 17 residues. CDR1 is SGHTA and CDR2 is FQGNSA in the germline V gene. This chain's CDR3 is CASSLNAARIVQETQYF. CDR3 DNA sequence: TGTGCCAGCAGCTTAAATGCCGCGCGGATCGTTCAAGAGACCCAGTACTTC.

This clonotype was detected a few times. The chain links TRBV9 to TRBJ2-1, with unresolved D. Germline V lookup: CDR1 SGDLS, CDR2 YYNGEE. The V end was cut by 0 bases, the J end by 3 bases, with 10 bases between. The length of the CDR3 is 15 residues. CDR3 sequence (DNA): TGTGCCAGCAGCGTAGAGGGTAGCTACTACAATGAGCAGTTCTTC. Amino acids: CASSVEGSYYNEQFF.

A few counts support this clonotype. V gene TRBV27 combines with J gene TRBJ1-1; no definite D call. V was cut by 1 base and J by 0 bases, with 15 bases left in between. CDR1 and CDR2 from the germline V gene are MNHEY and SMNVEV (reference sequence). The CDR3 spans 17 residues. The CDR3 is CASSLYFSGGLNTEAFF. The CDR3 DNA sequence: TGTGCCAGCAGTTTATATTTTTCGGGCGGATTGAACACTGAAGCTTTCTTT.

This chain links TRBV20-1 with TRBJ2-7; 7 positions agree with TRBD1. The CDR3 sequence is 15 residues long. V lost 5 bases, J lost 5 bases, and 15 bases stayed unmatched. The germline V gene has CDR1 DFQATT and CDR2 SNEGSKA (reference sequence). CDR3 nucleotide sequence: TGCAGTGCTGATCTCTCGATGACAGGGTCCGACGAGCAGTACTTC. Its translation: CSADLSMTGSDEQYF.